This T cell receptor beta chain stems from a study of T cell responses to AZD1222 COVID-19 vaccine. Study-wide results and caveats: Spike-specific TCR breadth and depth both grew after two AZD1222 doses. Donors in the cohort were predominantly white British and more often female, and clonal diversity was possibly underestimated. Repertoires were sampled only after the peak T cell response. Just 5 to 7 people given AZD1222 tested seropositive at baseline.

This clone was seen a handful of times. Its specificity is not known. The ends were cut back, 3 bases at V and 2 bases at J, with 14 bases in the middle. The CDR3 covers 15 residues. Per the germline V gene, CDR1 is SGHAT and CDR2 is FQNNGV. Clones were sequenced by immunoSEQ multiplex PCR, and TCRdb holds only the in-frame ones, with some missing. The data show approximately 150,000 clones, roughly 93% seen once. Sequenced material: peripheral blood, taken on day 0 of AZD1222 vaccination. This receptor was obtained from an adult in good health. The rearrangement links TRBV11-2 to TRBJ2-7; TRBD1 or TRBD2 may be the D gene (5 bases each). The CDR3 is CASSFVPGAAYEQYF. The CDR3 coding sequence is TGTGCCAGCAGCTTTGTCCCCGGGGCGGCCTACGAGCAGTACTTC.